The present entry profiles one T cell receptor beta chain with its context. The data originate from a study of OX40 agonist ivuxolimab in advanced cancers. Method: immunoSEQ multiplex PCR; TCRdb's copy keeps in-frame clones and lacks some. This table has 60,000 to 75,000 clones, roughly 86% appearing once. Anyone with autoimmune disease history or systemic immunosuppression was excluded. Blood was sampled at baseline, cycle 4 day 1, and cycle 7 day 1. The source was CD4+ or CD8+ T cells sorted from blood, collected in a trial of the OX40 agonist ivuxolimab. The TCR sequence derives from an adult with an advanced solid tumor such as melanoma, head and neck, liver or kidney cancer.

CDR3 region: CASSSRAMNTEAFF. In DNA form, the CDR3 reads TGTGCCAGCAGTTCCAGGGCCATGAACACTGAAGCTTTCTTT. The rearrangement joins TRBV6-6 to TRBJ1-1; the D gene is possibly TRBD1 (5 bases). There are 14 residues in the CDR3. V shed 4 bases and J shed 0 bases, with 9 bases lying between them. Germline V CDR1 and CDR2: MNHNY, SVGAGI (reference sequence).